These T cell receptor beta chains were read from a single sample in a study of cytomegalovirus exposure and HLA in healthy donors. Method: immunoSEQ multiplex PCR; TCRdb's copy keeps in-frame clones and lacks some. Among about 190,000 clones listed, roughly 80% were seen once. Sequencing used PBMCs. Source of these receptors: a woman aged 30 to 39 in good health and CMV-seropositive. The CDR3 runs from the conserved cysteine through the conserved F or W. Fields, in order: J gene, clone size, V gene, D gene, CDR3 protein, CDR3 DNA. A D gene is named only where the DNA matches it firmly. Rows give clone size only sometimes, using once, few, many, or a class for an expanded clone.

TRBJ2-1	NA	TRBV9	TRBD2	CASSPGTSDNEQFF	TGTGCCAGCAGCCCCGGGACTAGTGATAATGAGCAGTTCTTC
TRBJ2-1	NA	TRBV9	TRBD1	CASRQPQGVSPNEQFF	TGTGCCAGCAGGCAGCCCCAGGGGGTAAGTCCCAATGAGCAGTTCTTC
TRBJ2-5	NA	TRBV27	TRBD2	CASRSLRLAGRGETQYF	TGTGCCAGCAGATCCCTCCGACTAGCGGGGCGAGGGGAGACCCAGTACTTC
TRBJ2-3	NA	TRBV5-1	TRBD2	CASSPDREATDTQYF	TGCGCCAGCAGCCCTGACCGGGAGGCGACAGATACGCAGTATTTT
TRBJ1-5	NA	TRBV7-9	NA	CASSLRGGSNQPQHF	TGTGCCAGCAGCTTACGGGGGGGAAGCAATCAGCCCCAGCATTTT
TRBJ1-1	NA	TRBV5-1	NA	CASSFQMNTEAFF	TGCGCCAGCAGCTTTCAGATGAACACTGAAGCTTTCTTT
TRBJ2-1	NA	TRBV6-1	NA	CASSEGLWSEQFF	TGTGCCAGCAGTGAAGGGCTATGGAGTGAGCAGTTCTTC
TRBJ1-2	NA	TRBV27	TRBD1	CASSLLTGQGLNYGYTF	TGTGCCAGCAGTTTATTGACAGGACAGGGACTAAACTATGGCTACACCTTC
TRBJ2-1	NA	TRBV5-1	TRBD2	CASNTPGLAGDNEQFF	TGCGCCAGCAACACGCCGGGACTAGCGGGAGACAATGAGCAGTTCTTC
TRBJ2-3	NA	TRBV6-4	TRBD2	CASSEQAGGLTDTQYF	TGTGCCAGCAGTGAACAAGCGGGAGGGCTCACAGATACGCAGTATTTT
TRBJ1-5	NA	TRBV27	NA	CASRDSRGNQPQHF	TGTGCCAGCAGGGACAGCCGGGGCAATCAGCCCCAGCATTTT
TRBJ2-7	NA	TRBV19	TRBD2	CASNHGTSGSYEQYF	TGTGCCAGTAATCACGGGACTAGCGGGAGCTACGAGCAGTACTTC
TRBJ2-3	NA	TRBV19	TRBD2	CASRQLAGTTDTQYF	TGTGCCAGTAGACAACTAGCGGGAACGACAGATACGCAGTATTTT
TRBJ2-1	once	TRBV6-1	TRBD2	CASTRGTSNNEQFF	TGTGCCAGCACTCGGGGGACTAGTAATAATGAGCAGTTCTTC
TRBJ2-7	once	TRBV19	TRBD2	CASKLAVSSYEQYF	TGTGCCTCCAAACTAGCGGTTTCTTCCTACGAGCAGTACTTC
TRBJ2-3	once	TRBV6-5	NA	CASSFYRATDTQYF	TGTGCCAGCAGTTTCTACCGAGCGACAGATACGCAGTATTTT
TRBJ1-1	NA	TRBV5-1	NA	CASSPKPDTDF	TGCGCCAGCAGCCCCAAACCCGACACGGACTTT
TRBJ2-5	NA	TRBV29-1	TRBD2	CSVEELAEETQYF	TGCAGCGTTGAAGAACTAGCGGAAGAGACCCAGTACTTC
TRBJ2-1	NA	TRBV9	NA	CASKMFRGPDSYNEQFF	TGTGCCAGCAAGATGTTTAGAGGGCCCGACTCCTACAATGAGCAGTTCTTC
TRBJ2-3	NA	TRBV25-1	NA	CAGPGHKYFF	TGTGCCGGTCCGGGACATAAGTATTTCTTT
TRBJ2-7	NA	TRBV23-1	NA	CASRQGFRVGGGEYYEQYF	TGCGCCAGCAGACAGGGCTTTAGGGTAGGGGGAGGGGAATACTACGAGCAGTACTTC
TRBJ2-5	NA	TRBV29-1	TRBD2	CSVDAGEETQYF	TGCAGCGTTGATGCGGGGGAAGAGACCCAGTACTTC
TRBJ2-7	NA	TRBV10-3	TRBD1	CAISEGQGKLHEQYF	TGTGCCATCAGTGAAGGACAGGGTAAGCTGCACGAGCAGTACTTC
TRBJ2-1	NA	TRBV5-5	TRBD2	CASSLAGISYNEQFF	TGTGCCAGCAGCTTAGCGGGGATCTCCTACAATGAGCAGTTCTTC
TRBJ2-1	NA	TRBV7-2	TRBD2	CASSLGLGLAGDEQFF	TGTGCCAGCAGCTTAGGGTTGGGACTAGCGGGAGACGAGCAGTTCTTC
TRBJ2-5	NA	TRBV5-8	NA	CASSRPGRETQYF	TGTGCCAGCAGCAGGCCGGGTCGGGAGACCCAGTACTTC
TRBJ2-5	NA	TRBV7-9	TRBD1	CASSLAGTGGETQYF	TGTGCCAGCAGCTTAGCCGGGACAGGGGGAGAGACCCAGTACTTC
TRBJ1-3	few	TRBV11-2	NA	CASSSAGGGGNTIYF	TGTGCCAGCAGCTCGGCGGGAGGTGGGGGAAACACCATATATTTT
TRBJ2-1	NA	TRBV7-8	TRBD2	CASRWSGISYNEQFF	TGTGCCAGCAGGTGGAGCGGGATCTCCTACAATGAGCAGTTCTTC
TRBJ2-1	NA	TRBV5-1	TRBD2	CASSLDRTSNREQFF	TGCGCCAGCAGCTTGGATCGGACTAGCAACCGTGAGCAGTTCTTC
TRBJ1-1	NA	TRBV7-9	NA	CASSSTYTEAFF	TGTGCCAGCAGTTCAACATATACTGAAGCTTTCTTT
TRBJ2-1	NA	TRBV29-1	NA	CSVEDDTHNEQFF	TGCAGCGTTGAAGATGATACTCACAATGAGCAGTTCTTC
TRBJ1-5	NA	TRBV27	NA	CASSPHRNQPQHF	TGTGCCAGCAGTCCCCACCGGAATCAGCCCCAGCATTTT